Described below is a single TCR beta chain sequence and its context. Its cognate antigen is unknown. The PCR ran on 60 Vbeta and 13 Jbeta primers. TCRdb's copy holds only in-frame clones and misses some; the assay was immunoSEQ multiplex PCR. The table shows 60,000 to 70,000 clones, with around 82% occurring only once. This sample is drawn from a study of cytomegalovirus exposure and HLA in healthy donors. Whole-study results and caveats: Near-uniform donor sequencing depth was presumed by presence/absence analyses. Per a prior analysis, the majority of TCR beta V segments were productive roughly 90% or roughly 30% of the time. In vitro checks showed that three CMV-associated chains really do target CMV antigens.

Nominal health characterized the donors when sampled, though unrecorded immune exposures were likely. The CDR3 is 15 residues long. Germline values: CDR1 SGDLS, CDR2 YYNGEE. V was trimmed by 6 bases and J by 2 bases, leaving 15 bases between them. Sequencing used PBMCs. V and J are TRBV9 and TRBJ2-1; D is possibly TRBD2 (6 bases). This clonotype was obtained from a man aged 18 to 29 in good health and CMV-seropositive. The CDR3 loop reads CASNPGLLAYNEQFF. The CDR3 DNA is TGTGCCAGCAATCCGGGACTTCTCGCCTACAATGAGCAGTTCTTC.